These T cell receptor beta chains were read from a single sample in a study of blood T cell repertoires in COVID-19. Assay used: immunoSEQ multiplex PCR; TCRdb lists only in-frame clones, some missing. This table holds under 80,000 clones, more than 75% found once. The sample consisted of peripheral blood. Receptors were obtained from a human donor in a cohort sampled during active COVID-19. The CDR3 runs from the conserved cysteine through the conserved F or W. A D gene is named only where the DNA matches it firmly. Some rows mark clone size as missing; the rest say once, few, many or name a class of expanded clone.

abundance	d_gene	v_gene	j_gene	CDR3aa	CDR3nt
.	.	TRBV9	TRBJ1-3	CASSVVTGNTIYF	TGTGCCAGCAGCGTAGTAACTGGAAACACCATATATTTT
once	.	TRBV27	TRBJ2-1	CASSFSSYNEQFF	TGTGCCAGCAGTTTTAGCTCCTACAATGAGCAGTTCTTC
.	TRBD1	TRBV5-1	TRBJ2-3	CASSWTGGRTDTQYF	TGCGCCAGCAGCTGGACAGGGGGCCGGACAGATACGCAGTATTTT
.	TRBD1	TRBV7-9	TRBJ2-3	CASSSLGGQGRETQYF	TGTGCCAGCAGCTCCCTGGGGGGACAGGGACGAGAGACGCAGTATTTT
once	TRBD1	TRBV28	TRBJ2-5	CASREQGAPKTQYF	TGTGCCAGCAGAGAACAGGGGGCGCCGAAGACCCAGTACTTC
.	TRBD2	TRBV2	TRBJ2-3	CASSEQTGRTSFADTQYF	TGTGCCAGCAGTGAACAAACAGGACGGACTAGCTTCGCAGATACGCAGTATTTT
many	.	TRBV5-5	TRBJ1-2	CASSTGSNYGYTF	TGTGCCAGCAGCACAGGGTCGAACTATGGCTACACCTTC
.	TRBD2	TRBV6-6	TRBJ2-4	CAPGGGAAKNIQYF	TGTGCCCCTGGCGGGGGGGCGGCCAAAAACATTCAGTACTTC
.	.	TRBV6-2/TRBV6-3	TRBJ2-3	CASSLGGAYATDTQYF	TGTGCCAGCAGTTTGGGTGGGGCATACGCCACAGATACGCAGTATTTT
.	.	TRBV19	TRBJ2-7	CASSMTRDEQYF	TGTGCCAGTAGTATGACCCGGGACGAGCAGTACTTC
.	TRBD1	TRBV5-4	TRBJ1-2	CASSLGGQGSNGYTF	TGTGCCAGCAGCTTGGGAGGACAGGGATCCAATGGCTACACCTTC
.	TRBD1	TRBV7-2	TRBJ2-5	CASSVNRGKKETQYF	TGTGCCAGCAGCGTAAACAGGGGTAAAAAAGAGACCCAGTACTTC
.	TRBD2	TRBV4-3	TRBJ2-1	CASSFGEGNEQFF	TGCGCCAGCAGCTTCGGGGAGGGGAATGAGCAGTTCTTC
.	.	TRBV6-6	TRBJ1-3	CASSAQTSGNTIYF	TGTGCCAGCAGTGCGCAAACCTCTGGAAACACCATATATTTT
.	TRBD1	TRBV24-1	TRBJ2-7	CATSVGTGDYEQYF	TGTGCCACCAGTGTAGGGACAGGGGACTACGAGCAGTACTTC